This TCR beta chain was identified in a study of post-analysis software for immune sequencing data. Libraries were made from TCR beta cDNA, and they carried unique molecular identifiers. Yield was roughly 500,000 cDNA molecules from about 0.94 to 9.7 million T cells. TCRdb recomputed calls from the PCR reads with MiXCR, one row per CDR3 protein. Among some 690,000 distinct CDR3 sequences, 59% were seen once, and the ten largest hold about 10%. CDR1 LGHNA and CDR2 YSLEER come from the germline V gene. The CDR3 is made up of 13 amino acids. Notes on the study in general: Controls had significantly higher normalized Chao1 diversity than multiple sclerosis patients. Comparison of patients with controls showed five TRBV segments more frequent in patients, TRBV5-6, TRBV5-1 and TRBV20-1 among them.

A word on this clonotype: The target antigen is unknown.

The clonotype comes from a girl aged 2-10 years with multiple sclerosis. V and J are TRBV4-3 and TRBJ2-7; D may match TRBD1 or TRBD2 (5 bases each). The assigned J gene may be wrong: the sequence end matches TRBJ2-5 better. The sequenced sample was blood. In DNA, the CDR3 is TGCGCCAGCAGCCAAGTGGCCGGGGCGACCCAGTACTTC. This encodes CASSQVAGATQYF.